This T cell receptor beta chain derives from a study of blood T cell repertoires in COVID-19. Study details: COVID-19 samples from acute and convalescent phases originated in the United States, Italy and Spain.

CDR1 is MNHEY, CDR2 SMNVEV, per germline (reference sequence). V was pared by 7 bases and J by 8 bases, with 9 bases between. The CDR3 has 11 residues. The table came from immunoSEQ multiplex PCR; TCRdb's copy has only in-frame clones and leaves some out. The sample contains around 310,000 clones, over 70% of which appear only once. The J gene is TRBJ2-1, the V gene TRBV27, with D hard to call. Sequencing input: PBMCs or T cells enriched from blood (not recorded which). This receptor was identified in a man aged 30-40 years who had recovered from COVID-19. The CDR3 reads CASKSSDEQFF. The CDR3 DNA reads TGTGCCAGCAAGTCGTCGGATGAGCAGTTCTTC.